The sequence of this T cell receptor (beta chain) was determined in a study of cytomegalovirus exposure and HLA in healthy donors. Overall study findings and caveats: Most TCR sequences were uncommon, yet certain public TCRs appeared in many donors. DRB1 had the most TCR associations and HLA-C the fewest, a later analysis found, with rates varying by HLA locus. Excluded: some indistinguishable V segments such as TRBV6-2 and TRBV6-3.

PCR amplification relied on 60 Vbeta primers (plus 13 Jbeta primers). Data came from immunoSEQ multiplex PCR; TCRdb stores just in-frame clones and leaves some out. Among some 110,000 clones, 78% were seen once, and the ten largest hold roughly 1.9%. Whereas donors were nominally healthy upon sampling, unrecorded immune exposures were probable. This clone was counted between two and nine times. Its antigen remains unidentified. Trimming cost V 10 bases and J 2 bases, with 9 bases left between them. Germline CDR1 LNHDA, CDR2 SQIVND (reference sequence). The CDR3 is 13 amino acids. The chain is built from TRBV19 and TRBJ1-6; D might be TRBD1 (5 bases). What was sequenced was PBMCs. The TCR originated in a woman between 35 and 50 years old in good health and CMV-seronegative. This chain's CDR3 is CATQGTYNSPLHF. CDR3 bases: TGTGCCACCCAGGGAACCTATAATTCACCCCTCCACTTT.